This entry lists 10 T cell receptor beta chains sequenced from one sample in a study of shared clonotypes between healthy human individuals. TCRdb's table, derived via immunoSEQ multiplex PCR, lists solely in-frame clones and lacks some. The sample records about 300,000 clones, about 74% being singletons. Sequencing input: memory CD4+ T cells sorted from blood. Specified subset: CD45RA-negative fraction. The receptors come from a man aged 30 to 45 in good health.

The chain has TRBV27 and TRBJ2-5; tentative D call: TRBD1 (5 bases). CDR1 MNHEY and CDR2 SMNVEV come from the germline V gene (reference sequence). The CDR3 contains 15 residues. V lost 5 bases to trimming and J lost 2 bases, with 15 bases between them. The CDR3 coding sequence is TGTGCCAGCAGTCCGTTCCGATGGACACAAGAGACCCAGTACTTC. Protein product: CASSPFRWTQETQYF.

This clone was recorded only once. The identical CDR3 is also encoded by other nucleotide sequences in the sample. The rearrangement joins TRBV9 to TRBJ2-5, with unresolved D. The CDR3 loop spans 12 amino acids. Germline V gives CDR1 SGDLS, CDR2 YYNGEE. V lost 0 bases to trimming and J lost 4 bases, with 4 bases between them. The CDR3, as DNA: TGTGCCAGCAGCGTAGTTGGAGAGACCCAGTACTTC. This sequence encodes CASSVVGETQYF.

The V and J genes are TRBV11-2 and TRBJ2-7; possibly TRBD1 for D (6 bases). CDR1 is SGHAT and CDR2 is FQNNGV in the germline V gene. Deletions cut 2 bases from V and 4 bases from J, with 9 bases between. The CDR3 contains 13 residues. CDR3 in amino acids: CASSLYQGYEQYF. The CDR3 coding sequence is TGTGCCAGCAGCTTATACCAGGGGTACGAGCAGTACTTC.

This chain joins TRBV2 and TRBJ2-7; unclear D gene. Looked up from germline, CDR1 is SNHLY and CDR2 is FYNNEI. CDR3 size: 12 residues. V was trimmed by 2 bases and J by 10 bases, leaving 12 bases between them. The CDR3 DNA reads as TGTGCCAGCAGTGAAACTTGGGCAGTCCAGTACTTC. The encoded protein is CASSETWAVQYF.

The V gene is TRBV7-8, the J gene TRBJ2-5, with 15 bases identical to TRBD2. The CDR3 sequence is 18 residues long. V was clipped by 5 bases and J by 2 bases; unmatched bases: 9. Germline CDR1 is SGHVS and CDR2 is FQNEAQ. In DNA, the CDR3 is TGTGCCAGCAGCCCCGGGACTAGCGGGAGGATGGCACAAGAGACCCAGTACTTC. This gives the protein CASSPGTSGRMAQETQYF.

The chain has TRBV5-6 and TRBJ1-5; D unresolved. The CDR3 has 15 amino acids. CDR1 and CDR2 from the germline V gene are SGHDT and YYEEEE. V gave up 4 bases and J gave up 4 bases, with 15 bases separating them. The CDR3 region is CASSLYRTKNQPQHF. The CDR3 bases are TGTGCCAGCAGCCTTTACCGGACGAAAAATCAGCCCCAGCATTTT.

The chain has TRBV27 and TRBJ1-1, with D uncertain. The V gene's germline CDR1 is MNHEY and CDR2 SMNVEV (reference sequence). V was clipped by 3 bases and J by 1 base, with 9 bases between them. The CDR3 is made up of 14 amino acids. For the CDR3, the DNA is TGTGCCAGCAGTTTTCTTGGCCAGAACACTGAAGCTTTCTTT. Its protein is CASSFLGQNTEAFF.

CDR3 bases: TGTGCCAGTGGGGGAGGACAGATTAGCACAGATACGCAGTATTTT. This encodes CASGGGQISTDTQYF. The genes are TRBV2 and TRBJ2-3; the D call may be TRBD1 or TRBD2 (6 bases each). The CDR3 runs 15 residues. Germline loops: CDR1 SNHLY, CDR2 FYNNEI. V lost 9 bases to trimming and J lost 0 bases, with 16 bases between them. Looking up the rest from reference TRBV2 and TRBJ2-3 gives the full variable domain: EPEVTQTPSHQVTQMGQEVILRCVPISNHLYFYWYRQILGQKVEFLVSFYNNEISEKSEIFDDQFSVERPDGSNFTLKIRSTKLEDSAMYFCASGGGQISTDTQYFGPGTRLTVL.

V and J are TRBV5-5 and TRBJ1-5; D remains unclear. This CDR3 spans 17 amino acids. V gave up 0 bases and J gave up 0 bases, with 13 bases separating them. The germline V gene has CDR1 SGHKS and CDR2 YYEKEE (reference sequence). The CDR3 spells CASSLGGERYSNQPQHF. In DNA, the CDR3 is TGTGCCAGCAGCTTGGGGGGAGAGAGATATAGCAATCAGCCCCAGCATTTT.

The sample holds many counts of this clone. The chain uses TRBV19 and TRBJ2-1, with 7 nucleotides matching TRBD2. The V segment lost 4 bases and the J segment 5 bases; nucleotides outside the gene matches: 5. The CDR3 spans 14 residues. CDR1 is LNHDA and CDR2 is SQIVND in the germline V gene (reference sequence). CDR3 in DNA: TGTGCCAGTAGTAGCCCCGGGACTAACAATGAGCAGTTCTTC. This sequence encodes CASSSPGTNNEQFF. Complete variable domain (other parts from reference TRBV19 and TRBJ2-1): DGGITQSPKYLFRKEGQNVTLSCEQNLNHDAMYWYRQDPGQGLRLIYYSQIVNDFQKGDIAEGYSVSREKKESFPLTVTSAQKNPTAFYLCASSSPGTNNEQFFGPGTRLTVL.